This record covers a single T cell receptor beta chain. V dropped 3 bases and J dropped 2; count of bases not matched to a gene: 6. This CDR3 is 16 amino acids long. Germline V gene sequence: CDR1 SGDLS, CDR2 YYNGEE. These data originate in a study of blood T cell repertoires in COVID-19. The wider study: Researchers got acute and convalescent COVID-19 samples from the United States, Italy and Spain. Nucleic acid was either cDNA or gDNA, and it came from T cells, B-cell-depleted T cells, or PBMCs.

As handled by the study authors: The authors estimated nucleated cell counts from reference gene primer amplification. The protocol was immunoSEQ multiplex PCR, while the TCRdb copy is restricted to in-frame clones and leaves out a portion. V and J calls and clone size are copied from that table; D and trimming were computed from the DNA. The sample lists 35,000 to 45,000 clones; 80% to 90% were seen once. This TCR was sampled from a man between 40 and 49 years old with active COVID-19. Material for sequencing was peripheral blood. The chain has TRBV9 and TRBJ2-1, with 9 bases identical to TRBD2. CDR3 nucleotide sequence: TGTGCCAGCAGCGCCTGGGCGGGAGGGACCTACAATGAGCAGTTCTTC. Translated: CASSAWAGGTYNEQFF.